Sequencing of this T cell receptor (beta chain) was carried out in a study of blood T cell repertoires in COVID-19. Study in general: The study drew acute and convalescent COVID-19 samples from the United States, Italy and Spain. The cDNA or gDNA used as material had been derived from T cells, B-cell-depleted T cells, or PBMCs.

Germline assignment: CDR1 MRHNA and CDR2 SNTAGT. The CDR3 covers 15 residues. V was pared by 4 bases and J by 4 bases, with 14 bases between. This clone occurred once. In the study's own analysis: Amplified reference gene primers provided the basis for estimating nucleated cell counts. Sequenced by immunoSEQ multiplex PCR; TCRdb stores in-frame clones only, minus some. D and trimming come from the DNA, and the V and J calls and clone size come from that table. The sample lists 60,000 to 85,000 clones, roughly nine tenths occurring once. The source of this sequence is a middle-aged man with active COVID-19. Sequencing input: peripheral blood. The chain uses TRBV6-4 and TRBJ1-3; D remains ambiguous. CDR3: CASSGLTNGGNTIYF. CDR3 coding DNA: TGTGCCAGCAGTGGTTTGACAAACGGAGGAAACACCATATATTTT.